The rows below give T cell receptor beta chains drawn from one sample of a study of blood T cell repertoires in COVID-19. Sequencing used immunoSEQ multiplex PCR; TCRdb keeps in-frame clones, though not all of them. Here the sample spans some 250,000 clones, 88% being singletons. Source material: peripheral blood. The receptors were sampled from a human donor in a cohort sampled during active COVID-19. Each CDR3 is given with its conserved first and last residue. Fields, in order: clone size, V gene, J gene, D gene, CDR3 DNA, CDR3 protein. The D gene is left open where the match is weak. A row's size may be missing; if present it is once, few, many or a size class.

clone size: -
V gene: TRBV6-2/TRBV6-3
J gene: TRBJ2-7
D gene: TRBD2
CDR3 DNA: TGTGCCAGCAGTACCTGGACTAGCGGGACCTACGAGCAGTACTTC
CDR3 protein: CASSTWTSGTYEQYF

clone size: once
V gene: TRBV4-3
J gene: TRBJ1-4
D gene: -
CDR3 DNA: TGCGCCAGCAGCCAGGAGGACAGTGTAACTAATGAAAAACTGTTTTTT
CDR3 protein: CASSQEDSVTNEKLFF

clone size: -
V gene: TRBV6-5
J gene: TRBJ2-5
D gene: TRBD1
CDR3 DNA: TGTGCCAGCAGTTACCCGACAGGGGGCGAAGAGACCCAGTACTTC
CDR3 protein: CASSYPTGGEETQYF

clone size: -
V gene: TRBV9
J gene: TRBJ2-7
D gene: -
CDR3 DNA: TGTGCCAGCAGCGTAGACGGTAGCGGAGACTCCTACGAGCAGTACTTC
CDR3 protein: CASSVDGSGDSYEQYF

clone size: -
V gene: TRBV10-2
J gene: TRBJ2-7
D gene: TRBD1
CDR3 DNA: TGCGCCAGCAGGATTGAACAGGGGGCGAGGGAGCAGTACTTC
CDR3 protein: CASRIEQGAREQYF

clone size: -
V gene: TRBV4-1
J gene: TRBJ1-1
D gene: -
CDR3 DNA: TGCGCCAGCAGCCAAGATGTATCCGGGGGTGAAACTGAAGCTTTCTTT
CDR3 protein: CASSQDVSGGETEAFF

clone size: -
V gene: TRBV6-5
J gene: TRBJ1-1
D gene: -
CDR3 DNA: TGTGCCAGCACGACTGCGGGCCCGAACACTGAAGCTTTCTTT
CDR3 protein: CASTTAGPNTEAFF

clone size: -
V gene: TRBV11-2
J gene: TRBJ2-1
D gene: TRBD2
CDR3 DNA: TGTGCCAGCACCCGGACTAGCGGGAACAATGAGCAGTTCTTC
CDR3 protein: CASTRTSGNNEQFF

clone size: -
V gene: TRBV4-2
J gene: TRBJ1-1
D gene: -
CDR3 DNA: TGTGCCAGCAGCCAAGATCGGGGGAACACTGAAGCTTTCTTT
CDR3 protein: CASSQDRGNTEAFF

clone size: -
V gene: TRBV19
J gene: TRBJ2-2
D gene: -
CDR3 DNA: TGTGCCAGTAGTATGGCCGGGGTAATCTCCGGGGAGCTGTTTTTT
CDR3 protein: CASSMAGVISGELFF

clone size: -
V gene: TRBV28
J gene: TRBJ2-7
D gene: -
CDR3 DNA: TGTGCCAGCAGTTGGAGGCGCTACGAGCAGTACTTC
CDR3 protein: CASSWRRYEQYF

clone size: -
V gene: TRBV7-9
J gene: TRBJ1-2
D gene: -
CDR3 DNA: TGTGCCAGCAGCTTAAAAGAGGGCTTAGGATATGGCTACACCTTC
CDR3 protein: CASSLKEGLGYGYTF

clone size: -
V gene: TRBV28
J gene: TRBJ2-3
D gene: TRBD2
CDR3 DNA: TGTGCCAGTAGCGGGGGAGGAAGCACAGATACGCAGTATTTT
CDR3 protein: CASSGGGSTDTQYF

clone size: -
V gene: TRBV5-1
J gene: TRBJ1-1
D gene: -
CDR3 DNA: TGCGCCAGCAGCTCCATATACGGGGGGGAGAACACTGAAGCTTTCTTT
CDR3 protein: CASSSIYGGENTEAFF

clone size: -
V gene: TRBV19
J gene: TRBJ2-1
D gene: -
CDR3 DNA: TGTGCCAGTAGGTCCTCACCTGCGGACAAGGTGTTCTTC
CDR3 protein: CASRSSPADKVFF

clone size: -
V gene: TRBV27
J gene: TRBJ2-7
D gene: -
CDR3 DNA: TGTGCCAGCAGCCCGACTAGGAATCCGCCTGGTTACGAGCAGTACTTC
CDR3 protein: CASSPTRNPPGYEQYF

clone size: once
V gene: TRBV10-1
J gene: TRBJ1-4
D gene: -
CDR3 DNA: TGCGCCAGCAGTGAGTCGCGGGGGGGGCAAGAAAAACTGTTTTTT
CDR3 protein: CASSESRGGQEKLFF

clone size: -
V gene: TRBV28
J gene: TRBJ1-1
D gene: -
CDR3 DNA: TGTGCCAGCAGTCCGCACGTGACAGATTACTACACTGAAGCTTTCTTT
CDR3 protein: CASSPHVTDYYTEAFF

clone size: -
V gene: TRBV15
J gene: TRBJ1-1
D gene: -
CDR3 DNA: TGTGCCACCAGCAGAGAGGCACACCCTGAAGCTTTCTTT
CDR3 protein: CATSREAHPEAFF

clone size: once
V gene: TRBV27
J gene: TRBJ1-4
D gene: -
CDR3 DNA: TGTGCCAGCAAAGATTGGGCACTTGCAACTAATGAAAAACTGTTTTTT
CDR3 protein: CASKDWALATNEKLFF

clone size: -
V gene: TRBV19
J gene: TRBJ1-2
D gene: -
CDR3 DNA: TGTGCCAGCTTTCTACAGGGATACTATGGCTACACCTTC
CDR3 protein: CASFLQGYYGYTF

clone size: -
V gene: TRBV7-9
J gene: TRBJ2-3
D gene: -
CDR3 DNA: TGTGCCAGCAGCTCTCCGGGTCAAAGACTCCACACAGATACGCAGTATTTT
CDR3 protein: CASSSPGQRLHTDTQYF

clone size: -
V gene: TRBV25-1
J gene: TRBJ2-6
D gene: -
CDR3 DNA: TGTGCCAGCAGTGAAGCGGGGATTGGGGCCAACGTCCTGACTTTC
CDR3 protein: CASSEAGIGANVLTF

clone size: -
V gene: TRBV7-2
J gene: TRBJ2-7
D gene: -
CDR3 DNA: TGTGCCAGCAGCTTAGTTTCGGGGGGCGGTTCCTACGAGCAGTACTTC
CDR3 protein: CASSLVSGGGSYEQYF

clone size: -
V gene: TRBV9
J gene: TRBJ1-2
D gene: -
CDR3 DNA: TGTGCCAGCAGCGTCGATATGGGAGGGGGAACAGGCTACACCTTC
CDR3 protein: CASSVDMGGGTGYTF

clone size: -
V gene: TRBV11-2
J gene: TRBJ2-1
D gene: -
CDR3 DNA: TGTGCCAGCAGCTCCCATATAGGGGGGGGTGGGGATGAGCAGTTCTTC
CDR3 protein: CASSSHIGGGGDEQFF

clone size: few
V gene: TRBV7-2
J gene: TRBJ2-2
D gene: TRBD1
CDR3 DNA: TGTGCCAGCAGTCATGGACAGGGAAGTATTGGTATCGGGGAGCTGTTTTTT
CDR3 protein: CASSHGQGSIGIGELFF

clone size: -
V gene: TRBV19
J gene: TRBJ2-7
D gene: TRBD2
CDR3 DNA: TGTGCCAGTACCAAAGGGGCCACGGGGGGCTACGAGCAGTACTTC
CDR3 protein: CASTKGATGGYEQYF

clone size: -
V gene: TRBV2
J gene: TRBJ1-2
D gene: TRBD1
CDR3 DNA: TGTGCCAGCGAATTTCTGAGTCGGTTTGGGGACAGAGGCGATTATGGCTACACCTTC
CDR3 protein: CASEFLSRFGDRGDYGYTF

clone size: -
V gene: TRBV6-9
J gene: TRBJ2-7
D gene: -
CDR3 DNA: TGTGCCTATTCTCCGGCCTACGAGCAGTACTTC
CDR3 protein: CAYSPAYEQYF

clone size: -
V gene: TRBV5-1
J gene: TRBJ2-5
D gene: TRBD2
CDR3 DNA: TGCGCCAGCAGCTTGGATAGCGGGAGGCAAGAGACCCAGTACTTC
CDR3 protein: CASSLDSGRQETQYF

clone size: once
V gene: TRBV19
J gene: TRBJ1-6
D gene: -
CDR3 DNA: TGTGCCAGTAGTCCAGGGGCTAATTCACCCCTCCACTTT
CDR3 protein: CASSPGANSPLHF

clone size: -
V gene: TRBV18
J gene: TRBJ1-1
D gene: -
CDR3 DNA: TGTGCCAGCTCACGAGGAGGGCCCGAAGCTTTCTTT
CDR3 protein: CASSRGGPEAFF

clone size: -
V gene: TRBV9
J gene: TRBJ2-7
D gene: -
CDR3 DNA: TGTGCCAGCAGCGTAGTACCGGGCTACGAGCAGTACTTC
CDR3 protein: CASSVVPGYEQYF

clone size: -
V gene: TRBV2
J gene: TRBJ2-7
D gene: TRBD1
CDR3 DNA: TGTGCCAGCAGAAGGGGGACAGGGTCCCTGGAGCAGTACTTC
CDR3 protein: CASRRGTGSLEQYF

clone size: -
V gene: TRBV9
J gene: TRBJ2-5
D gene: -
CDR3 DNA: TGTGCCAGCAGCTCACGGACTGTAGGAGAGACCCAGTACTTC
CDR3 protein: CASSSRTVGETQYF

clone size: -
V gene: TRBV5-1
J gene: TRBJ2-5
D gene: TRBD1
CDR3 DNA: TGCGCCAGCAGCTCGTTCACAGGGGGTAGAGAGACCCAGTACTTC
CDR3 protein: CASSSFTGGRETQYF

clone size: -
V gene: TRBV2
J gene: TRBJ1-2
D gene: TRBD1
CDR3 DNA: TGTGCCAGCAGGACAGGGACCTATGGCTACACCTTC
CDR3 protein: CASRTGTYGYTF

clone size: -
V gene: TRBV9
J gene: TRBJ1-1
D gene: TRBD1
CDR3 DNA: TGTGCCAGCACCCCTCCCGGACAGGGGGACACTGAAGCTTTCTTT
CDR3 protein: CASTPPGQGDTEAFF

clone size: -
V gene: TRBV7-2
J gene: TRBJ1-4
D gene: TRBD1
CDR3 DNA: TGTGCCAGCAGCTTATCCCTGGGGCAGGGGGACGAAAAACTGTTTTTT
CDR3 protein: CASSLSLGQGDEKLFF

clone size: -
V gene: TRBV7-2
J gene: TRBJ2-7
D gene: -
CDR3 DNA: TGTGCCAGCAGCTTAGAGGGGCTGCTCCCCTACGAGCAGTACTTC
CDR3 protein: CASSLEGLLPYEQYF

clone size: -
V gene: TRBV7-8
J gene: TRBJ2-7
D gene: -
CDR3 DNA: TGTGCCAGCAGCTTAGGTCGACGGCGGTCCTACGAGCAGTACTTC
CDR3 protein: CASSLGRRRSYEQYF

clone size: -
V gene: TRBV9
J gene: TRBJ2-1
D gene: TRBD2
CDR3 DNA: TGTGCCAGCAGCGTAGTTGGTACTAGCGGGGGGGAAAACAATGAGCAGTTCTTC
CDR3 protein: CASSVVGTSGGENNEQFF

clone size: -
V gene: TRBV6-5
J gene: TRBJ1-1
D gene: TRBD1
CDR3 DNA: TGTGCCAGCAGGACAGGGTCTCTGAACACTGAAGCTTTCTTT
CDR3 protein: CASRTGSLNTEAFF

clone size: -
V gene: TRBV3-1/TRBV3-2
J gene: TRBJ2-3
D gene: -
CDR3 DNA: TGTGCCGACACTAGGGCGGGAAGTACGCAGTATTTT
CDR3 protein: CADTRAGSTQYF

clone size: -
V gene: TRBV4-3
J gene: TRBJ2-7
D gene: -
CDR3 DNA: TGCGCCAGCAGCCAAACGTGGAGGGCGGCCTACGAGCAGTACTTC
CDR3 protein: CASSQTWRAAYEQYF

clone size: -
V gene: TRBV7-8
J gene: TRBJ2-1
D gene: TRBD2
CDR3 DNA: TGTGCCAGCAGCGCGGGACTAGCGGGAGTCTATGAGCAGTTCTTC
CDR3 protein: CASSAGLAGVYEQFF

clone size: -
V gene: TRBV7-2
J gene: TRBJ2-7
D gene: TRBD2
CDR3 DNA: TGTGCCAGCAGCGACACTAGCGGCTACGAGCAGTACTTC
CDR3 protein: CASSDTSGYEQYF